The T cell receptor (beta chain) described here comes from a study of T cell responses to AZD1222 COVID-19 vaccine. Libraries were prepared by immunoSEQ multiplex PCR; TCRdb keeps only in-frame clonotypes and omits some of them. The sample shows 120,000 or so clones, roughly 87% of them seen only once. Per germline, CDR1 SGHNT and CDR2 YYREEE (reference sequence). CDR3 length: 17 amino acids. V dropped 4 bases and J dropped 0; count of bases not matched to a gene: 12. Overall study results and limits: Donors were largely white British and mainly female; clonal diversity was possibly underestimated. Reportedly, nearly half the spike-specific TCRs target unmutated variant regions. After two AZD1222 doses, spike-specific TCR breadth and depth rose versus day 0.

A few counts support this clone. The antigen is unknown. The chain couples TRBV5-4 to TRBJ2-5; the match to TRBD2 covers 7 bases. This specimen consisted of peripheral blood, obtained on day 0 of AZD1222 vaccination. The receptor comes from an adult in good health. For the CDR3, the DNA is TGTGCCAGCAGCGCTAACCGTGGACTAGGATACCAAGAGACCCAGTACTTC. Residues: CASSANRGLGYQETQYF.